Listed below are T cell receptor beta chains from one sample, sequenced in a study of early T cells in non-severe SARS-CoV-2 infection. TCRdb processed the 5' RACE reads anew with MiXCR; each CDR3 protein has one entry. Among about 69,000 distinct CDR3 sequences, 12% were seen once, and the ten largest hold around 6.3%. The sequencing sample was made of whole blood. The receptors here all came from an adult who was a healthcare worker with PCR-confirmed SARS-CoV-2 infection or an uninfected control (not recorded which). CDR3s include the opening cysteine and the closing phenylalanine or tryptophan. Each record gives: J gene, D gene, V gene, CDR3 length, clone size, CDR3 DNA, CDR3 protein. D genes are given only for firm matches. The size field is filled for only some rows; it gives once, few, many or a size class.

>TRBJ2-7|-|TRBV6-6|14|medium-sized
TGTGCCAGCAGTCCCGGACCCGACCGCTACGAGCAGTACTTC
CASSPGPDRYEQYF
>TRBJ2-5|-|TRBV7-9|14|-
TGTGCCAGCAGCCCATCCGAAGTCGGGGAGACCCAGTACTTC
CASSPSEVGETQYF
>TRBJ1-5|-|TRBV20-1|14|many
TGCAGTGCTAGTGGGGCAAGGGGCAATCAGCCCCAGCATTTT
CSASGARGNQPQHF
>TRBJ2-7|-|TRBV28|12|many
TGTGCCAGCAGTTTAATGGGGCCCGAGCAGTACTTC
CASSLMGPEQYF
>TRBJ2-7|-|TRBV7-8|14|-
TGTGCCAGCAGCTTAGGACAGCCAACCTACGAGCAGTACTTC
CASSLGQPTYEQYF
>TRBJ2-5|-|TRBV29-1|15|many
TGCAGCGTTGATGGCCTTCCAGGAGGTAGAGAGACCCAGTACTTC
CSVDGLPGGRETQYF
>TRBJ2-2|TRBD2|TRBV11-3|16|many
TGTGCCAGCACCCTGGGCGGGGGGCGCGACACCGGGGAGCTGTTTTTT
CASTLGGGRDTGELFF
>TRBJ1-2|TRBD1|TRBV20-1|14|many
TGCAGTGCTTCTCGGACAGGGACGGGCTATGGCTACACCTTC
CSASRTGTGYGYTF
>TRBJ2-7|-|TRBV20-1|12|many
TGCAGTGCATCGGGACGGAACTACGAGCAGTACTTC
CSASGRNYEQYF
>TRBJ2-7|-|TRBV2|10|-
TGTGCCAGCCGCACCTACGAGCAGTACTTC
CASRTYEQYF
>TRBJ1-5|-|TRBV6-2/TRBV6-3|14|-
TGTGCCAGCAGTTCCCGGGACCGATATCAGCCCCAGCATTTT
CASSSRDRYQPQHF
>TRBJ2-2|-|TRBV6-2/TRBV6-3|15|few
TGTGCCAGCAGTTACTGGCACCTTAACACCGGGGAGCTGTTTTTT
CASSYWHLNTGELFF
>TRBJ2-2|-|TRBV6-2/TRBV6-3|16|-
TGTGCCAGCACCAAAAGGCCCGGTCGCCTTACCGGGGAGCTGTTTTTT
CASTKRPGRLTGELFF
>TRBJ2-3|TRBD2|TRBV20-1|18|-
TGCAGTGCTAGAAGTACTAGCGGGAGAGGACAGATGTTATATACGCAGTATTTT
CSARSTSGRGQMLYTQYF
>TRBJ2-7|-|TRBV25-1|12|many
TGTGCCAGCAGTGGGGGTATCGACGAGCAGTACTTC
CASSGGIDEQYF
>TRBJ2-1|-|TRBV29-1|11|-
TGCAGCGTTGATCGCGCGGTTGAGCAGTTCTTC
CSVDRAVEQFF
>TRBJ2-1|-|TRBV5-5|13|few
TGTGCCAGCAGCCACAACCCTTACAATGAGCAGTTCTTC
CASSHNPYNEQFF
>TRBJ2-1|-|TRBV11-2|14|-
TGTGCCAGCAGCGGACCGGTGGCGGGAAATGAGCAGTTCTTC
CASSGPVAGNEQFF
>TRBJ2-1|-|TRBV7-2|15|many
TGTGCCAGCAGCTTTCTTGCGGAAGTATACAATGAGCAGTTCTTC
CASSFLAEVYNEQFF
>TRBJ2-5|-|TRBV3-1|13|many
TGTGCCAGCAGCCACCGTGGACAAGAGACCCAGTACTTC
CASSHRGQETQYF
>TRBJ2-2|TRBD1|TRBV7-3|19|few
TGTGCCAGCAGCCCCATGGGACAGGGTATTTTAAAGAACACCGGGGAGCTGTTTTTT
CASSPMGQGILKNTGELFF
>TRBJ2-7|-|TRBV30|13|many
TGTGCCTGGAGGCGTCAGGGGGGTTACGAGCAGTACTTC
CAWRRQGGYEQYF
>TRBJ2-1|TRBD1|TRBV18|14|many
TGTGCCAGCCAGGCCGAGACAGGGTACAATGAGCAGTTCTTC
CASQAETGYNEQFF